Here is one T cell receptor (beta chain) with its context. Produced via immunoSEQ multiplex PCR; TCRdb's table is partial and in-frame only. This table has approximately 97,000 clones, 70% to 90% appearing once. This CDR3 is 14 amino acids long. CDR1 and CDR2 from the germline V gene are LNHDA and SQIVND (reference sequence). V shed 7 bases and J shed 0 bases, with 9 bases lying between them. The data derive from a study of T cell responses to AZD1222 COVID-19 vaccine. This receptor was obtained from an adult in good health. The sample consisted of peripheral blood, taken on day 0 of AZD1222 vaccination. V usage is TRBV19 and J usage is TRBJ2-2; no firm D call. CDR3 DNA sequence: TGTGCCAGTAAGGGAAATACGAACACCGGGGAGCTGTTTTTT. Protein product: CASKGNTNTGELFF.